Here is one T cell receptor (beta chain) with its context. The antigen is undetermined. This sample was taken from a study of T cells in Graves' hyperthyroidism and ophthalmopathy. Findings and caveats of the study: Blood also carried most thyroid clonotypes expanded above 0.001.

Germline V gene data show CDR1 as MGHRA and CDR2 as YSYEKL. This CDR3 is 16 amino acids long. V was pared by 1 base and J by 4 bases, with 3 bases of the junction left unmatched. RNA transcripts gave rise to amplified TCR beta CDR3 regions. The study used the HTBI primer set for a first-round RT-PCR of the TCR CDR3. TCRdb fed the multiplex PCR reads into MiXCR, producing one record per CDR3 protein. Among about 400,000 distinct CDR3 sequences listed, around 13% were seen once. Diagnosis of hyperthyroidism was new in patients aged 18 to 65, and its duration was under 2 months. Pregnant or lactating patients were excluded, as were those with uncontrolled infection or other autoimmune disease.

The clonotype was recovered from a woman in her late teens or twenties with Graves' hyperthyroidism. Sequencing was carried out using blood. The chain is built from TRBV4-1 and TRBJ2-2; 10 bases line up with TRBD2. CDR3 in amino acids: CASSQGLAGVTGELFF. The CDR3 DNA reads as TGCGCCAGCAGCCAAGGTCTAGCGGGGGTCACCGGGGAGCTGTTTTTT.